Only one count was recorded for the clone carrying this T cell receptor (beta chain). This entry belongs to a study of OX40 agonist ivuxolimab in advanced cancers. Across the study: Three patients responded partially, comprising one with hepatocellular carcinoma and two with cutaneous melanoma.

The CDR3 sequence is 15 residues long. V was cut by 3 bases and J by 3 bases, with 15 bases left in between. Germline CDR1 and CDR2: MNHNS and SASEGT. Profiling relied on immunoSEQ multiplex PCR, and the TCRdb table lists in-frame clones only, not all of them. The repertoire includes over 35,000 clones, more than 70% of them detected once, and around 0.6% sits in the top ten. The clonotype was recovered from an adult with an advanced solid tumor such as melanoma, head and neck, liver or kidney cancer. Sequences were derived from CD4+ or CD8+ T cells sorted from blood, sampled in a trial of the OX40 agonist ivuxolimab. The chain combines TRBV6-1 with TRBJ2-7; perhaps TRBD2 as D (6 bases). CDR3 sequence (DNA): TGTGCCAGCAGTGAGGTTTGGGGGGTCGGCTACGAGCAGTACTTC. This sequence encodes CASSEVWGVGYEQYF.